The next 26 T cell receptor beta chains were all read from a single sample in a study of blood T cell repertoires in COVID-19. Only in-frame clones appear in the TCRdb table, and some are missing; sequencing was by immunoSEQ multiplex PCR. There are some 80,000 clones in the sample; around nine tenths occur only once, and 15% to 20% lies in the top ten. The material sequenced was peripheral blood. The receptors were sampled from a woman older than 75 with active or convalescent COVID-19.

This clone was observed a single time. This chain joins TRBV6-5 and TRBJ2-3; 7 bases are shared with TRBD1. Germline CDR1 MNHEY, CDR2 SVGAGI. V dropped 7 bases and J dropped 1; count of bases not matched to a gene: 5. The CDR3 loop spans 14 amino acids. CDR3: CASKLGGGTDTQYF. CDR3 sequence (DNA): TGTGCCAGCAAACTAGGGGGCGGCACAGATACGCAGTATTTT.

Only one count was recorded for this clone. The rearrangement joins TRBV28 to TRBJ1-1; the match to TRBD1 covers 7 bases. Trimming cost V 4 bases and J 1 base; bases outside gene matches: 3. In germline, CDR1 is MDHEN, CDR2 SYDVKM. This CDR3 is 14 amino acids long. The CDR3 DNA reads TGTGCCAGCAGTTCCCAGGGGGAGAACACTGAAGCTTTCTTT. This gives the protein CASSSQGENTEAFF.

The gene calls are TRBV28 and TRBJ2-7; 11 bases align to TRBD1. Germline loops: CDR1 MDHEN, CDR2 SYDVKM. The CDR3 spans 18 residues. Germline trimming cut 4 bases from V and 1 base from J; bases unmatched to any gene: 12. The CDR3: CASSYLLPWDRGSYEQYF. The CDR3 DNA follows: TGTGCCAGCAGTTATCTCCTACCCTGGGACAGGGGGTCCTACGAGCAGTACTTC.

The chain couples TRBV18 to TRBJ1-4; D uncertain. Germline loops: CDR1 KGHSH, CDR2 LQKENI. V lost 1 base to trimming and J lost 2 bases, with 5 bases between them. The length of the CDR3 is 14 residues. The CDR3 reads CASSPRGTNEKLFF. Written as DNA, the CDR3 is TGTGCCAGCTCACCACGCGGGACTAATGAAAAACTGTTTTTT.

V gene TRBV7-9 combines with J gene TRBJ2-1; D gene ambiguous. Germline CDR1 reads SEHNR; CDR2 reads FQNEAQ (reference sequence). Trimming cost V 7 bases and J 3 bases, with 13 bases left between them. The CDR3 has 14 amino acids. The CDR3 loop reads CASMVPYGYNEQFF. CDR3 nucleotides: TGTGCCAGCATGGTCCCCTATGGCTACAATGAGCAGTTCTTC.

The chain links TRBV3-1 (or the pseudogene TRBV3-2) to TRBJ2-7, with 8 positions matching TRBD2. V trimming: 3 bases; J trimming: 7 bases; junction bases outside the gene matches: 14. The CDR3 consists of 16 residues. Germline lookup yields CDR1 LGHDT and CDR2 YNNKEL (reference sequence). This CDR3 is CASSHTGRGVFGEQYF. The CDR3 region has the DNA TGTGCCAGCAGCCATACCGGGCGGGGGGTCTTCGGGGAGCAGTACTTC.

The V gene is TRBV29-1, the J gene TRBJ2-3; possible D gene TRBD2, 6 bases. The CDR3 runs to 14 residues. Trimming removed 3 bases at V and 0 bases at J, with 10 bases between. CDR1 is SQVTM and CDR2 is ANQGSEA in the germline V gene. This CDR3 is CSVDSGQSTDTQYF. The CDR3 DNA sequence: TGCAGCGTTGACAGCGGGCAAAGCACAGATACGCAGTATTTT.

The V call is TRBV5-6, the J call TRBJ2-1, with a possible D match to TRBD1 (5 bases). CDR1 SGHDT and CDR2 YYEEEE come from the germline V gene. The CDR3 extends over 14 amino acids. V shed 0 bases and J shed 1 base, with 5 bases lying between them. The CDR3 nucleotides read TGTGCCAGCAGCTTGGGACAGTCCTACAATGAGCAGTTCTTC. The encoded protein is CASSLGQSYNEQFF.

The chain is built from TRBV12-3 or TRBV12-4 and TRBJ1-4, with 7 bases that match TRBD1. The V segment lost 3 bases and the J segment 12 bases; nucleotides outside the gene matches: 1. This CDR3 has 11 amino acids. DNA for the CDR3: TGTGCCAGCAGTTTCGACAGGGAACTGTTTTTT. It translates to CASSFDRELFF.

This chain connects TRBV6-6 to TRBJ2-7, with 9 bases that match TRBD1. Trimming removed 5 bases from V and 6 bases from J; junction bases left unmatched: 17. This CDR3 is 17 amino acids long. Germline loops: CDR1 MNHNY, CDR2 SVGAGI (reference sequence). This CDR3 is CASSRGIPGTGLFEQYF. CDR3 in DNA: TGTGCCAGCAGTCGAGGTATCCCCGGGACAGGGTTGTTCGAGCAGTACTTC.

This chain connects TRBV11-2 to TRBJ1-2; tentatively, D is TRBD1 (6 bases). The germline CDR1 and CDR2 sequences are SGHAT and FQNNGV. V lost 5 bases, J lost 4 bases, and 14 bases lay in between. The CDR3 runs to 14 residues. As DNA, the CDR3 is TGTGCCAGCAGCCCGGGGGGGGCGACCTATGGCTACACCTTC. Translated: CASSPGGATYGYTF.

A remark on this clone: Compared with germline, one end of the junction differs, possibly owing to a read error. The chain recombines TRBV12-3 or TRBV12-4 with TRBJ1-5; weak D call: TRBD1 (6 bases). The CDR3 is made up of 11 amino acids. The CDR3 is CASSPGQLQHF. DNA for the CDR3: TGTGCCAGCAGTCCAGGACAGCTCCAGCATTTT.

V gene TRBV3-1 (or the pseudogene TRBV3-2) combines with J gene TRBJ2-5; 12 bases match TRBD2. CDR3 length: 16 residues. Trimming cost V 2 bases and J 1 base; bases outside gene matches: 2. Germline lookup yields CDR1 LGHDT and CDR2 YNNKEL (reference sequence). The CDR3 sequence: CASSQTSGGSQETQYF. CDR3 in DNA: TGTGCCAGCAGCCAAACTAGCGGGGGGTCCCAAGAGACCCAGTACTTC.

This clone was observed a few times. The CDR3 bases are TGTGCCAGCAGCCAAGATCTCCAGGGGGTCTACACCTTC. Translation gives CASSQDLQGVYTF. The rearrangement joins TRBV4-2 to TRBJ1-2; 7 nucleotides agree with TRBD1. CDR1 is LGHNA, CDR2 YNFKEQ, per germline. J lost 10 bases, V lost 0 bases, and 5 bases had no gene match. The CDR3 totals 13 residues.

The chain employs TRBV7-2 and TRBJ1-1; weak D call: TRBD1 (5 bases). The CDR3 covers 15 residues. CDR1 and CDR2 from the germline V gene are SGHTA and FQGNSA. Trimming pared 5 bases from V and 0 bases from J, leaving 13 bases between. CDR3 residues: CASSNGAVMNTEAFF. The DNA for the CDR3 is TGTGCCAGCAGCAATGGGGCCGTCATGAACACTGAAGCTTTCTTT.

The rearrangement uses TRBV7-2 and TRBJ2-3; tentative D call: TRBD2 (6 bases). The length of the CDR3 is 16 residues. The germline gives CDR1 SGHTA, CDR2 FQGNSA. V was pared by 7 bases and J by 4 bases, with 21 bases between. The CDR3 is CASTPRGGPRADTQYF. The CDR3 bases are TGTGCCAGCACCCCTAGGGGAGGTCCGCGGGCAGATACGCAGTATTTT.

The gene calls are TRBV9 and TRBJ2-3, with a possible D match to TRBD1 (6 bases). V lost 5 bases and J 4 bases, leaving 17 bases between the germline ends. CDR1 is SGDLS and CDR2 is YYNGEE in the germline V gene. CDR3 length: 15 amino acids. The CDR3 region has the DNA TGTGCCAGCAGTGAACGCCAGGGGCTCGCAGATACGCAGTATTTT. Protein sequence: CASSERQGLADTQYF.

The V and J genes are TRBV5-8 and TRBJ1-5; tentative D call: TRBD1 (5 bases). With 5 bases removed from V and 9 bases from J, the gap between germline ends came to 9 bases. The CDR3 covers 11 residues. CDR1 is SGHTS, CDR2 YDEGEE, per germline. The CDR3, as DNA: TGTGCCAGCAGGACCGGGGGGCCCCAGCATTTT. Its translation: CASRTGGPQHF.

This clone was found once. The chain combines TRBV7-6 with TRBJ2-3; 7 nucleotides match TRBD1. CDR1 is SGHVS and CDR2 is FNYEAQ in the germline V gene. With V trimmed by 4 bases and J by 0 bases, 7 bases remained unmatched. The CDR3 consists of 16 residues. The CDR3 protein is CASSSLRGLSTDTQYF. CDR3 sequence (DNA): TGTGCCAGCAGCTCCCTTAGGGGGCTTAGCACAGATACGCAGTATTTT.

J is TRBJ1-4 and V is TRBV5-6, with 8 nucleotides matching TRBD1. V dropped 5 bases and J dropped 0; count of bases not matched to a gene: 12. Germline-derived CDR1 and CDR2 are SGHDT and YYEEEE. This CDR3 contains 18 residues. CDR3 in amino acids: CASSKRGTGLPTNEKLFF. The CDR3 region has the DNA TGTGCCAGCAGTAAACGCGGGACAGGACTCCCAACTAATGAAAAACTGTTTTTT. The entire variable domain, with the rest obtained from reference TRBV5-6 and TRBJ1-4, is as follows: DAGVTQSPTHLIKTRGQQVTLRCSPKSGHDTVSWYQQALGQGPQFIFQYYEEEERQRGNFPDRFSGHQFPNYSSELNVNALLLGDSALYLCASSKRGTGLPTNEKLFFGSGTQLSVL.

J is TRBJ2-4 and V is TRBV6-5; D gene ambiguous. The germline V and J ends were trimmed by 5 bases and 0 bases, with 11 bases remaining between them. The germline CDR1 and CDR2 sequences are MNHEY and SVGAGI. The length of the CDR3 is 15 residues. CDR3 DNA sequence: TGTGCCAGCAGTCCTTCTTCACTAGCCAAAAACATTCAGTACTTC. Translating it yields CASSPSSLAKNIQYF.

The chain employs TRBV7-2 and TRBJ1-6, with 7 bases fitting TRBD1. The length of the CDR3 is 13 residues. V dropped 5 bases and J dropped 7; count of bases not matched to a gene: 2. The germline V gene has CDR1 SGHTA and CDR2 FQGNSA. The CDR3 loop is CASSPDRNSPLHF. As DNA, the CDR3 is TGTGCCAGCAGCCCGGACAGGAATTCACCCCTCCACTTT.

The CDR3 protein is CASSYSGGSNPEAFF. The CDR3 nucleotides read TGTGCCAGCAGTTACTCGGGGGGATCCAACCCTGAAGCTTTCTTT. The J gene is TRBJ1-1, the V gene TRBV6-6, with TRBD1 as a possible D gene (5 bases). The CDR3 runs to 15 residues. Trimming shortened V by 0 bases and J by 6 bases, and 14 bases separated the two germline ends. Germline lookup yields CDR1 MNHNY and CDR2 SVGAGI (reference sequence).

This sequence joins TRBV4-3 and TRBJ1-4; no firm D call. Germline CDR1 reads LGHNA; CDR2 reads YSLEER. Trimming stripped 0 bases from V and 3 bases from J, with 8 bases between. This CDR3 spans 15 amino acids. The CDR3, as DNA: TGCGCCAGCAGCCAAGAGTGGCTGCCTAATGAAAAACTGTTTTTT. Protein sequence: CASSQEWLPNEKLFF.

This sequence joins TRBV7-3 and TRBJ2-5; D may be TRBD2 (6 bases). Germline V gene lookup returns CDR1 SGHTA and CDR2 FQGTGA. Trimming stripped 0 bases from V and 3 bases from J, with 20 bases between. CDR3 length: 18 residues. The CDR3 region has the DNA TGTGCCAGCAGCTTAACTTGTTCGGGAGCGCAACGCAAAGAGACCCAGTACTTC. Translated: CASSLTCSGAQRKETQYF.

The V call is TRBV6-5, the J call TRBJ1-1, with D maybe TRBD1 (5 bases). Trimming left V 6 bases short and J 1 base short, with 9 bases between. Germline lookup yields CDR1 MNHEY and CDR2 SVGAGI. This CDR3 spans 13 amino acids. DNA for the CDR3: TGTGCCAGCAGAAAAACAGGGAACACTGAAGCTTTCTTT. This codes for CASRKTGNTEAFF.